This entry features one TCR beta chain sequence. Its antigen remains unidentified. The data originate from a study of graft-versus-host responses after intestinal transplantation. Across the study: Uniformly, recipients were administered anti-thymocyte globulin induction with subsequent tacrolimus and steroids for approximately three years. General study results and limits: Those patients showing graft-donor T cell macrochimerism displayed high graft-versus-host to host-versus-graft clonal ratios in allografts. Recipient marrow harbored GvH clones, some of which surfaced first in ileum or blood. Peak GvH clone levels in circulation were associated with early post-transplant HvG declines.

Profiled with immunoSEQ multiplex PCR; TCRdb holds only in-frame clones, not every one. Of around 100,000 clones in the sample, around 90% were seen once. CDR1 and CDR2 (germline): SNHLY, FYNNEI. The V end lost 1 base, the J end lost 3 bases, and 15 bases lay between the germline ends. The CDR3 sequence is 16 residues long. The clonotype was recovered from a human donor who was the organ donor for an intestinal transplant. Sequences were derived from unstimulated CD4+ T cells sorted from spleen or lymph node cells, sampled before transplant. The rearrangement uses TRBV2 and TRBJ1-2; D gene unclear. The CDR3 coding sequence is TGTGCCAGCAGTGAAGAGGGTGGCAGAGTACACTATGGCTACACCTTC. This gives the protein CASSEEGGRVHYGYTF. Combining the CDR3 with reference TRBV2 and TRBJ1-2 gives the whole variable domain EPEVTQTPSHQVTQMGQEVILRCVPISNHLYFYWYRQILGQKVEFLVSFYNNEISEKSEIFDDQFSVERPDGSNFTLKIRSTKLEDSAMYFCASSEEGGRVHYGYTFGSGTRLTVV.